These 27 T cell receptor beta chains came from one sample sequenced in a study of spatial heterogeneity in lung cancer. Stated time point: sample taken at primary tumor resection. Whole RNA was taken from tumor, nontumor lung or frozen PBMC; it was then sequenced unsorted. TCRdb reanalysed the 5' RACE reads using MiXCR and keeps one entry per CDR3 protein. There are 25,000 or so distinct CDR3 sequences in the sample; roughly 4.8% occur only once, and about 5.5% lies in the top ten. Sequences were derived from PBMCs, sampled at surgery. These TCRs come from a male donor with early-stage non-small cell lung cancer.

This clonotype was found many times. The chain joins TRBV6-1 to TRBJ1-5; the match to TRBD1 covers 7 bases. With 3 bases clipped from V and 4 bases from J, the junction kept 3 bases outside the gene matches. The V gene's germline CDR1 is MNHNS and CDR2 SASEGT. The CDR3 length is 14 residues. CDR3 region: CASSELQGNQPQHF. As DNA, the CDR3 is TGTGCCAGCAGTGAGCTACAGGGGAATCAGCCCCAGCATTTT.

Notes on this clonotype: This may arise from a read error, as a much more abundant clone is one base away. The CDR3 ends on some other residue instead of the conserved phenylalanine or tryptophan, so this is likely a read error. The chain recombines TRBV18 with TRBJ2-5; TRBD2 matches at 9 bases. Looked up from germline, CDR1 is KGHSH and CDR2 is LQKENI. The V segment lost 3 bases and the J segment 2 bases; nucleotides outside the gene matches: 1. The CDR3 runs to 14 residues. CDR3 region: CASSPSGGQETQYC. The CDR3 DNA sequence: TGTGCCAGCTCACCCAGCGGGGGGCAAGAGACCCAGTACTGC.

This clonotype was observed many times. This chain links TRBV7-3 with TRBJ2-3, with 14 bases identical to TRBD2. CDR3 length: 16 residues. The germline V gene encodes CDR1 SGHTA and CDR2 FQGTGA. The V gene end was trimmed by 6 bases and the J gene end by 4 bases; junction bases not matched to a gene: 6. CDR3 sequence: CASSSGTSGSADTQYF. The DNA of the CDR3 is TGTGCCAGCAGTTCCGGGACTAGCGGGAGTGCAGATACGCAGTATTTT.

The CDR3: CASSILGGFSLDTQYF. The CDR3, as DNA: TGTGCCAGCAGCATCTTAGGGGGGTTTAGCTTAGATACGCAGTATTTT. V and J are TRBV11-2 and TRBJ2-3; D possibly uses TRBD1 or TRBD2 (6 bases each). The CDR3 sequence is 16 residues long. Germline loops: CDR1 SGHAT, CDR2 FQNNGV. Trimming removed 5 bases from V and 5 bases from J, with 20 bases in between.

This clonotype was detected ten times or more. This sequence joins TRBV11-2 and TRBJ1-4; 8 nucleotides align to TRBD1. The CDR3 runs to 15 residues. Looked up from germline, CDR1 is SGHAT and CDR2 is FQNNGV. The junction had 4 bases not matched to a gene; V was cut back by 5 bases and J by 2 bases. CDR3 sequence: CASSPTGGTNEKLFF. CDR3 DNA: TGTGCCAGCAGCCCCACAGGGGGGACTAATGAAAAACTGTTTTTT.

A word on this clonotype: Given a much more abundant clone one base away, this may be a read error. The chain uses TRBV24-1 and TRBJ2-1; 9 nucleotides align to TRBD2. In germline, CDR1 is KGHDR, CDR2 SFDVKD. The CDR3 spans 13 residues. CDR3: CVTGTSNINEQFF. CDR3 sequence (DNA): TGTGTCACCGGGACTAGCAACATCAATGAGCAGTTCTTC.

In its sample, this clonotype was seen many times. The V call is TRBV7-6, the J call TRBJ2-1, with D perhaps matching TRBD2 (6 bases). From germline, CDR1 is SGHVS and CDR2 FNYEAQ. V lost 5 bases and J 5 bases, leaving 10 bases between the germline ends. The CDR3 runs to 13 residues. In DNA form, the CDR3 reads TGTGCCAGCAGCCTGGGGACTGACAATGAGCAGTTCTTC. Translating gives CASSLGTDNEQFF. Full variable domain (outside the CDR3, taken from reference TRBV7-6 and TRBJ2-1): GAGVSQSPRYKVTKRGQDVALRCDPISGHVSLYWYRQALGQGPEFLTYFNYEAQQDKSGLPNDRFSAERPEGSISTLTIQRTEQRDSAMYRCASSLGTDNEQFFGPGTRLTVL.

This clonotype has at least ten counts. The rearrangement uses TRBV27 and TRBJ1-2; D gene ambiguous. The length of the CDR3 is 15 residues. V lost 6 bases and J 3 bases, leaving 17 bases between the germline ends. Germline V lookup: CDR1 MNHEY, CDR2 SMNVEV (reference sequence). This CDR3 is CASRPSGSSDYGYTF. Here the CDR3 DNA reads TGTGCCAGCAGACCTTCTGGGAGTTCAGACTATGGCTACACCTTC.

This clonotype was recorded many times. The chain is built from TRBV20-1 and TRBJ1-6, with 10 bases lining up with TRBD1. The CDR3 totals 16 residues. The germline gives CDR1 DFQATT, CDR2 SNEGSKA (reference sequence). The junction had 10 bases not matched to a gene; V was cut back by 4 bases and J by 7 bases. The CDR3 reads CSAKPGTGALNSPLHF. As DNA, the CDR3 is TGCAGTGCTAAACCCGGGACAGGGGCACTCAATTCACCCCTCCACTTT.

This clonotype was seen repeatedly, ten times or more. The V and J genes are TRBV15 and TRBJ2-1; 7 bases fit TRBD2. The CDR3 has 16 amino acids. CDR1 LNHNV and CDR2 YYDKDF come from the germline V gene (reference sequence). Trimming took 0 bases from V and 2 from J; bases not matched to a gene: 4. CDR3 in amino acids: CATSRDLAGAYNEQFF. CDR3 nucleotides: TGTGCCACCAGCAGAGATCTGGCGGGGGCCTACAATGAGCAGTTCTTC.

This clonotype has ten or more counts. The chain uses TRBV7-6 and TRBJ2-1; 8 bases are a match to TRBD1. CDR3 length: 15 amino acids. Per germline, CDR1 SGHVS and CDR2 FNYEAQ. The V and J ends lost 5 bases and 4 bases, in that order; junction bases with no gene match: 7. CDR3 nucleotides: TGTGCCAGCAGCCCAAGACAGGGGCGGTACAATGAGCAGTTCTTC. Protein: CASSPRQGRYNEQFF.

This clonotype appeared many times. The chain carries TRBV28 and TRBJ1-1; TRBD1 matches 9 bases. Per the germline V gene, CDR1 is MDHEN and CDR2 is SYDVKM. The CDR3 extends over 12 amino acids. J lost 10 bases, V lost 4 bases, and 4 bases had no gene match. Here the CDR3 DNA reads TGTGCCAGCAGTTACCTGACAGGGGGAGCTTTCTTT. This encodes CASSYLTGGAFF.

This clonotype was observed at least ten times. The chain carries TRBV12-3 or TRBV12-4 and TRBJ2-1; TRBD2 aligns across 11 bases. The trim removed 4 bases at V and 3 bases at J, leaving 5 bases unmatched. This CDR3 spans 16 amino acids. CDR3 sequence: CASSSPGTSGYNEQFF. The CDR3 nucleotides are TGTGCCAGCAGTTCACCCGGGACTAGCGGCTACAATGAGCAGTTCTTC.

This clonotype has ten or more counts. The chain is built from TRBV5-5 and TRBJ1-2, with 9 positions matching TRBD1. The ends lost 3 bases at V and 7 bases at J; junction bases unmatched: 16. Germline CDR1 SGHKS, CDR2 YYEKEE (reference sequence). CDR3 length: 17 residues. In DNA, the CDR3 is TGTGCCAGCAGCTCCTCTCTCCCCGACAGGGGGGTTGTTGGCTACACCTTC. It yields the protein CASSSSLPDRGVVGYTF.

This clonotype was seen repeatedly, ten times or more. The V call is TRBV28, the J call TRBJ1-4; possible D gene TRBD1, 6 bases. Germline V lookup: CDR1 MDHEN, CDR2 SYDVKM. V was pared by 7 bases and J by 2 bases, with 11 bases between. The CDR3 is 14 residues long. The DNA of the CDR3 is TGTGCCAGCACCAGGGGAGGCACTAATGAAAAACTGTTTTTT. Translating it yields CASTRGGTNEKLFF.

The table lists this clonotype with many counts. The V call is TRBV12-3 or TRBV12-4, the J call TRBJ1-2; 8 bases align to TRBD1. With V trimmed by 6 bases and J by 4 bases, 10 bases remained unmatched. This CDR3 contains 15 residues. The DNA for the CDR3 is TGTGCCAGCAGGCAAGCAGGGGGCTCGGTCTATGGCTACACCTTC. It translates to CASRQAGGSVYGYTF.

In this sample, this clonotype turned up many times. The gene calls are TRBV5-6 and TRBJ2-3; a possible D gene is TRBD2 (7 bases). The CDR3 is 17 residues long. The germline CDR1 and CDR2 sequences are SGHDT and YYEEEE. Trimming took 0 bases from V and 0 from J, leaving 14 bases between them. CDR3 nucleotide sequence: TGTGCCAGCAGCTTGGAACGGGCGGGGGCTAGCACAGATACGCAGTATTTT. As protein: CASSLERAGASTDTQYF.

This clonotype came up many times. The chain couples TRBV29-1 to TRBJ2-5; D is uncertain. Looked up from germline, CDR1 is SQVTM and CDR2 is ANQGSEA. The CDR3 length is 12 residues. V lost 5 bases and J lost 2, with 9 bases in between. DNA for the CDR3: TGCAGCGTTCCGTGGGGTCAAGAGACCCAGTACTTC. This encodes CSVPWGQETQYF.

This clonotype was seen many times. The chain uses TRBV5-1 and TRBJ1-3; 10 bases are a match to TRBD1. Germline V CDR1 and CDR2: SGHRS, YFSETQ. There are 16 residues in the CDR3. Trimming cost V 3 bases and J 2 bases; bases outside gene matches: 5. The CDR3 region has the DNA TGCGCCAGCAGCTCCCCCGGGACAGGGGCTGGAAACACCATATATTTT. As protein: CASSSPGTGAGNTIYF.

Ten or more counts support this clonotype. The V gene is TRBV7-2, the J gene TRBJ2-4; weak D call: TRBD2 (5 bases). Germline V gene lookup returns CDR1 SGHTA and CDR2 FQGNSA. This CDR3 is 16 amino acids long. V was cut by 5 bases and J by 1 base, with 15 bases left in between. CDR3 coding DNA: TGTGCCAGCAGCCGGTCTATACGCGGGGCCAAAAACATTCAGTACTTC. Encoded protein: CASSRSIRGAKNIQYF. Full variable domain (missing parts from reference TRBV7-2 and TRBJ2-4): GAGVSQSPSNKVTEKGKDVELRCDPISGHTALYWYRQSLGQGLEFLIYFQGNSAPDKSGLPSDRFSAERTGGSVSTLTIQRTQQEDSAVYLCASSRSIRGAKNIQYFGAGTRLSVL.

This clonotype has ten or more counts. This chain joins TRBV9 and TRBJ2-1; D gene uncertain. V shed 1 base and J shed 5 bases, with 13 bases lying between them. The germline gives CDR1 SGDLS, CDR2 YYNGEE. This CDR3 region has 15 residues. The CDR3 loop reads CASSVSRPPDNEQFF. The CDR3 DNA follows: TGTGCCAGCAGCGTAAGTCGACCTCCGGACAATGAGCAGTTCTTC.

This clonotype is categorized as medium-sized. The chain couples TRBV9 to TRBJ1-2, with D perhaps TRBD1 (6 bases). CDR3 length equals 14 residues. The germline V and J ends were trimmed by 4 bases and 10 bases, with 20 bases remaining between them. Germline CDR1 and CDR2: SGDLS and YYNGEE. CDR3 sequence: CASSINPGHRDYTF. The DNA for the CDR3 is TGTGCCAGCAGCATCAACCCGGGACATCGCGACTACACCTTC. The whole variable domain, filled in from reference TRBV9 and TRBJ1-2, reads DSGVTQTPKHLITATGQRVTLRCSPRSGDLSVYWYQQSLDQGLQFLIQYYNGEERAKGNILERFSAQQFPDLHSELNLSSLELGDSALYFCASSINPGHRDYTFGSGTRLTVV.

As DNA, the CDR3 is TGTGCCAGCAGCGTAGCCGGGACTAGCGGGACCCGTCCCCGCGGGGAGCTGTTTTTT. Protein product: CASSVAGTSGTRPRGELFF. The rearrangement joins TRBV9 to TRBJ2-2; 13 nucleotides agree with TRBD2. In germline, CDR1 is SGDLS, CDR2 YYNGEE. The CDR3 extends over 19 amino acids. J gave up 7 bases and V 0 bases, and 12 bases lay outside the gene matches.

In this sample, this clonotype turned up many times. J is TRBJ1-6 and V is TRBV2; D is unclear. The V gene lost 7 bases and the J gene lost 5 bases, with 12 bases spanning the gap. The germline gives CDR1 SNHLY, CDR2 FYNNEI. The CDR3 extends over 14 amino acids. Written as DNA, the CDR3 is TGTGCCAGCAATCCTCTTGGTGATAATTCACCCCTCCACTTT. Translated, it gives CASNPLGDNSPLHF.

This clonotype has at least ten counts. The V call is TRBV6-5, the J call TRBJ1-5; D is unresolved. This CDR3 contains 15 residues. V was clipped by 0 bases and J by 3 bases, with 9 bases between them. Looked up from germline, CDR1 is MNHEY and CDR2 is SVGAGI. For the CDR3, the DNA is TGTGCCAGCAGTTACTCGAGTCAGTCCAATCAGCCCCAGCATTTT. This gives the protein CASSYSSQSNQPQHF.

This clonotype occurred many times. The rearrangement uses TRBV29-1 and TRBJ1-2; no clear D gene. There are 14 residues in the CDR3. Germline CDR1 reads SQVTM; CDR2 reads ANQGSEA. V was pared by 0 bases and J by 2 bases, with 10 bases between. CDR3 DNA sequence: TGCAGCGTTGAAGAAGGCGCAGAGAACTATGGCTACACCTTC. Its translation is CSVEEGAENYGYTF.

This clonotype was seen at least ten times. The V and J genes are TRBV27 and TRBJ2-1, with TRBD1 matching over 10 bases. The CDR3 is 15 amino acids. The germline CDR1 and CDR2 sequences are MNHEY and SMNVEV (reference sequence). V was pared by 4 bases and J by 10 bases, with 10 bases of the junction left unmatched. This CDR3 reads CASSSAGTGDREQFF. The CDR3 coding sequence is TGTGCCAGCAGTTCGGCCGGGACAGGGGACCGGGAGCAGTTCTTC.